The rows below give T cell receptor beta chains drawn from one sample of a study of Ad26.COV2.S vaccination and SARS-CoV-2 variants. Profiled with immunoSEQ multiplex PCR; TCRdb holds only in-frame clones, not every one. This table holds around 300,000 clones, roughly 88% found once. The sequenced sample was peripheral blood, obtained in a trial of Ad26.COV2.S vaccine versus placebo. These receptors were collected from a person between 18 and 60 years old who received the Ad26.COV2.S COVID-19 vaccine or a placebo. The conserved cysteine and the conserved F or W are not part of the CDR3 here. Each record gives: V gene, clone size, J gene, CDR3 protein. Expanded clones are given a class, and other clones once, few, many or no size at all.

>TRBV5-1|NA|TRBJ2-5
ASDRGPWETQY
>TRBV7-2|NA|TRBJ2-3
ASSRTNTDTQY
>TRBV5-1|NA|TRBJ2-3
ASSLWGGGSGSTDTQY
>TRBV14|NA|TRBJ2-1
ASSQALAGLRNEQF
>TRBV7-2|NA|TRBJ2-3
ASSLDRKDTQY
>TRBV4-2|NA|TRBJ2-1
ASSHTPGQGDNEQF
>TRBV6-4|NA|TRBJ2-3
ASSDGDREGRTQY
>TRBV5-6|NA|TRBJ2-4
ASSLGIGAGYRMY
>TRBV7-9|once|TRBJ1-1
ASSPRRGLAEAF
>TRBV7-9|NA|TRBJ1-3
ASSLKTVIGNTIY
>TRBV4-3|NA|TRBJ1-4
ASSQAGQGWVSNEKLF
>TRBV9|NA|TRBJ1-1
ASSVGDSSNTEAF
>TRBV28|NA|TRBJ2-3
ASSYDSLWTDTQY
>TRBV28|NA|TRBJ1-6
ASGPGDTDSTPLH
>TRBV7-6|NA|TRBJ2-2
ASSAYTSGSRTGELF
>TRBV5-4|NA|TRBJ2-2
ASAAQGSTGELF
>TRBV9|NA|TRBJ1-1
ASSFRPATEAF
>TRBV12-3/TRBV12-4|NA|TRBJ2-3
ASSSQGVGTQY
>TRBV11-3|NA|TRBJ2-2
ASSLRGTGELF
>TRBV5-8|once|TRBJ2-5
ASSRQLGETQY
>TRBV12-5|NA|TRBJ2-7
ASGPSGTGSYEQY
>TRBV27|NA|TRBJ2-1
ASSGLGGDEQF
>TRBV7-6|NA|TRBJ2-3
ASSLDRTRTDTQY
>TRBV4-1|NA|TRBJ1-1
ASSQDELSQAF
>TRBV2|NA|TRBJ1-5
ASSEVVRYTDQPQH
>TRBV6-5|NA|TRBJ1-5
ASSYSLGPNQPQH
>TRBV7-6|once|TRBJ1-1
ASSPTSALREGSTEAF